This T cell receptor (beta chain) was observed in a study of T cell responses to AZD1222 COVID-19 vaccine. The CDR3 runs to 15 residues. Germline V lookup: CDR1 SNHLY, CDR2 FYNNEI. V was shortened by 7 bases and J by 3 bases, with 16 bases between the two germline ends. The repertoire was sequenced with immunoSEQ multiplex PCR; TCRdb's copy has only in-frame clones and lacks some. The table includes approximately 150,000 clones, 92% detected once. Of note for this clone: Antigen unknown.

Study-level results: Spike-specific TCR depth and breadth grew after two AZD1222 doses. Spike as a whole was targeted by vaccine-associated CD4 TCRs, dominant at 160-218 and 743-854. Unmutated regions of variants are reportedly targeted by nearly half of spike-specific TCRs. Clonal diversity was possibly underestimated, and white British individuals and females predominated among donors.

The sequencing used peripheral blood, collected on day 0 of AZD1222 vaccination. This receptor was taken from an adult in good health. The chain carries TRBV2 and TRBJ2-1; weak D call: TRBD2 (6 bases). In DNA form, the CDR3 reads TGTGCCAGCATGTCCCAGGGACTTCACTACAATGAGCAGTTCTTC. Protein sequence: CASMSQGLHYNEQFF.